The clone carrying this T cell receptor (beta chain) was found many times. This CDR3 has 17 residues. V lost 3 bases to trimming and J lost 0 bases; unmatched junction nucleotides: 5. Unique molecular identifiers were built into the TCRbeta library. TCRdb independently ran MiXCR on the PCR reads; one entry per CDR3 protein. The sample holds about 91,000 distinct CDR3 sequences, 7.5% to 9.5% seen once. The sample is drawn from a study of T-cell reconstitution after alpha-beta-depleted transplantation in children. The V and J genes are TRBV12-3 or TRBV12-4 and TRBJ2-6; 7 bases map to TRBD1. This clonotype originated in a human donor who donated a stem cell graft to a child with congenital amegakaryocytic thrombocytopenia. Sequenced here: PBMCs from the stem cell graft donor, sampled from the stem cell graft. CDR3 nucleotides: TGTGCCAGCAGTTTGGGACAGAGATACTCTGGGGCCAACGTCCTGACTTTC. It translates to CASSLGQRYSGANVLTF.